The 3 T cell receptor beta chains below were found in one sample sequenced in a study of T-cell memory formation after mild COVID-19. TCRdb reprocessed the 5' RACE reads via MiXCR and lists one record per CDR3 protein. The sample carries 350,000 or so distinct CDR3 sequences, approximately 13% recorded once. Sequenced sample: PBMCs or a T cell subset sorted from them (not recorded which). The receptors here all came from a man aged 18 to 29 who had mild COVID-19 (a few samples of this study predate the infection). Cell type and time point are not known.

This clonotype was seen a handful of times. The chain is built from TRBV5-1 and TRBJ1-1, with TRBD1 matching 12 bases. This CDR3 comprises 17 residues. The J segment lost 3 bases and the V segment lost 4 bases, leaving 10 bases of the junction unmatched. CDR1 SGHRS and CDR2 YFSETQ come from the germline V gene. CDR3 sequence (DNA): TGCGCCAGCAGCCCGGTGGGGACAGGGGGCGCGTACACTGAAGCTTTCTTT. This sequence encodes CASSPVGTGGAYTEAFF.

This clonotype was seen more than once but under ten times. The chain employs TRBV9 and TRBJ1-3; D is undetermined. The CDR3 has 15 amino acids. Germline V gives CDR1 SGDLS, CDR2 YYNGEE. Trimming removed 4 bases at V and 0 bases at J, with 11 bases between. CDR3 amino acids: CASSPRSSSGNTIYF. Written as DNA, the CDR3 is TGTGCCAGCAGCCCCCGGTCAAGCTCTGGAAACACCATATATTTT.

The V and J genes are TRBV7-9 and TRBJ1-1; 7 positions agree with TRBD1. In germline, CDR1 is SEHNR, CDR2 FQNEAQ (reference sequence). This CDR3 has 14 residues. The trim removed 8 bases at V and 0 bases at J, leaving 6 bases unmatched. The CDR3: CASYGTALNTEAFF. The CDR3 DNA is TGTGCCAGCTATGGGACAGCGCTGAACACTGAAGCTTTCTTT. The variable domain in full, with the rest retrieved from reference TRBV7-9 and TRBJ1-1, is DTGVSQNPRHKITKRGQNVTFRCDPISEHNRLYWYRQTLGQGPEFLTYFQNEAQLEKSRLLSDRFSAERPKGSFSTLEIQRTEQGDSAMYLCASYGTALNTEAFFGQGTRLTVV.